Below are 19 T cell receptor beta chains sequenced from a single sample in a study of T-cell memory formation after mild COVID-19. MiXCR was run by TCRdb on the 5' RACE reads, yielding one entry per CDR3 protein. Among fewer than 200,000 distinct CDR3 sequences listed, around 21% were seen once. Sequencing was done on a sample of PBMCs or a T cell subset sorted from them (not recorded which). The receptors originated from an adult woman who had mild COVID-19 (a few samples of this study predate the infection). Cell type and time point are not known.

This rearrangement joins TRBV12-3 or TRBV12-4 to TRBJ1-2, with D maybe TRBD1 (6 bases). The CDR3 has 12 residues. Trimming took 2 bases from V and 6 from J, leaving 7 bases between them. The CDR3 reads CASSLTGNGYTF. CDR3 nucleotide sequence: TGTGCCAGCAGTTTAACAGGGAATGGCTACACCTTC.

The chain joins TRBV19 to TRBJ2-3; D gene ambiguous. Germline values: CDR1 LNHDA, CDR2 SQIVND (reference sequence). The CDR3 runs 14 residues. The germline V and J ends were trimmed by 3 bases and 4 bases, with 11 bases remaining between them. The chain's CDR3 is CASSIGDAADTQYF. The CDR3 coding sequence is TGTGCCAGTAGTATTGGGGATGCCGCAGATACGCAGTATTTT.

CDR3 nucleotides: TGCGCCAGCAGCCAGATGGGGACCGGCATAGGCAATGAGCAGTTCTTC. This gives the protein CASSQMGTGIGNEQFF. V and J are TRBV4-1 and TRBJ2-1; possibly TRBD1 or TRBD2 for D (5 bases each). Trimming stripped 3 bases from V and 6 bases from J, with 18 bases between. CDR3 length: 16 residues. The V gene's germline CDR1 is MGHRA and CDR2 YSYEKL.

This clonotype came up a few times. The chain carries TRBV27 and TRBJ1-5; D may be TRBD1 (5 bases). Trimming took 3 bases from V and 2 from J, leaving 17 bases between them. In germline, CDR1 is MNHEY, CDR2 SMNVEV (reference sequence). This CDR3 has 17 residues. The CDR3 bases are TGTGCCAGCAGTTTGGAGTCGGGGCAATCGGGCAATCAGCCCCAGCATTTT. This translates into CASSLESGQSGNQPQHF.

This clonotype was detected a few times. The rearrangement joins TRBV12-3 or TRBV12-4 to TRBJ2-7; D not certain. This CDR3 comprises 15 residues. Trimming cost V 3 bases and J 3 bases, with 15 bases left between them. Written as DNA, the CDR3 is TGTGCCAGCAGTTTTACCGGTCACCCGGACTACGAGCAGTACTTC. It specifies CASSFTGHPDYEQYF.

A few counts support this clonotype. The chain combines TRBV20-1 with TRBJ1-5; D is undetermined. This CDR3 comprises 16 residues. Germline V gene lookup returns CDR1 DFQATT and CDR2 SNEGSKA (reference sequence). The germline V and J ends were trimmed by 0 bases and 0 bases, with 12 bases remaining between them. The CDR3 here is CSARDPHSYSNQPQHF. CDR3 coding DNA: TGCAGTGCTAGAGATCCCCATTCTTATAGCAATCAGCCCCAGCATTTT.

The J gene is TRBJ2-7, the V gene TRBV20-1, with D tentatively TRBD2 (5 bases). The CDR3 sequence is 12 residues long. Trimming pared 3 bases from V and 4 bases from J, leaving 10 bases between. Germline V gene sequence: CDR1 DFQATT, CDR2 SNEGSKA (reference sequence). Here the CDR3 DNA reads TGCAGTGCTAGCGGGGTCGGGTACGAGCAGTACTTC. It codes for CSASGVGYEQYF.

This clonotype showed up just a few times. This chain's CDR3 is CASSFGQGTYEQYF. CDR3 DNA: TGCGCCAGCAGCTTCGGACAGGGCACCTACGAGCAGTACTTC. The chain joins TRBV5-1 to TRBJ2-7; TRBD1 agrees at 8 bases. Germline-derived CDR1 and CDR2 are SGHRS and YFSETQ. After removal of 2 bases from V and 2 bases from J, the junction contained 3 bases not matched to a gene. CDR3 length: 14 residues.

The chain is built from TRBV7-9 and TRBJ1-1; D is perhaps TRBD1 (5 bases). Trimming cost V 5 bases and J 3 bases, with 16 bases left between them. This CDR3 has 15 amino acids. Per germline, CDR1 SEHNR and CDR2 FQNEAQ (reference sequence). The CDR3 DNA reads TGTGCCAGCAGCAAGATTGGAGAGGGACACACTGAAGCTTTCTTT. It codes for CASSKIGEGHTEAFF.

J is TRBJ2-3 and V is TRBV7-9, with D perhaps matching TRBD2 (5 bases). The V and J ends lost 3 bases and 1 base respectively, with 11 bases between them. This CDR3 contains 15 residues. Germline V lookup: CDR1 SEHNR, CDR2 FQNEAQ (reference sequence). CDR3 in amino acids: CASSFILGGTDTQYF. The CDR3 nucleotides are TGTGCCAGCAGCTTTATACTAGGCGGCACAGATACGCAGTATTTT.

This clonotype has just a few counts. This sequence joins TRBV24-1 and TRBJ2-7; 7 nucleotides line up with TRBD1. Per germline, CDR1 KGHDR and CDR2 SFDVKD. V lost 4 bases to trimming and J lost 5 bases; unmatched junction nucleotides: 7. The CDR3 is 14 amino acids. Written as DNA, the CDR3 is TGTGCCACCAGTGAATCAACAGGGGCCAACGAGCAGTACTTC. This codes for CATSESTGANEQYF.

This chain links TRBV3-1 with TRBJ2-7; D possibly corresponds to TRBD1 (7 bases). The V end lost 0 bases, the J end lost 4 bases, and 16 bases lay between the germline ends. Germline-derived CDR1 and CDR2 are LGHDT and YNNKEL (reference sequence). CDR3 length: 16 amino acids. In DNA form, the CDR3 reads TGTGCCAGCAGCCAAGATTCAGGGGGGCGATGGTACGAGCAGTACTTC. Translating gives CASSQDSGGRWYEQYF.

This clonotype was picked up a small number of times. The genes are TRBV29-1 and TRBJ2-7; D gene uncertain. This CDR3 contains 15 residues. The V end was cut by 2 bases, the J end by 0 bases, with 14 bases between. CDR1 is SQVTM and CDR2 is ANQGSEA in the germline V gene. The chain's CDR3 is CSVEYPGRSSYEQYF. For the CDR3, the DNA is TGCAGCGTTGAATACCCAGGACGGAGCTCCTACGAGCAGTACTTC.

This rearrangement joins TRBV28 to TRBJ2-1; 12 bases are a match to TRBD2. Trimming cost V 6 bases and J 3 bases; bases outside gene matches: 3. Germline V gene lookup returns CDR1 MDHEN and CDR2 SYDVKM. This CDR3 has 15 residues. As DNA, the CDR3 is TGTGCCAGCAGGACGGGACTAGCGGGCTACAATGAGCAGTTCTTC. This gives the protein CASRTGLAGYNEQFF.

This clonotype was detected only a few times. This chain connects TRBV5-1 to TRBJ1-1; D may be TRBD1 (5 bases). CDR3 length: 13 amino acids. The germline CDR1 and CDR2 sequences are SGHRS and YFSETQ. The V and J ends lost 3 bases and 3 bases respectively, with 9 bases between them. The CDR3 protein is CASSWKGDTEAFF. As DNA, the CDR3 is TGCGCCAGCAGCTGGAAAGGGGACACTGAAGCTTTCTTT.

This clonotype has only a few counts. This chain links TRBV19 with TRBJ2-1, with 9 bases identical to TRBD2. With V trimmed by 7 bases and J by 4 bases, 11 bases remained unmatched. From germline, CDR1 is LNHDA and CDR2 SQIVND (reference sequence). This CDR3 comprises 16 residues. The CDR3 here is CASIPKTSGPYNEQFF. The CDR3 nucleotides are TGTGCCAGTATCCCTAAAACTAGCGGGCCTTACAATGAGCAGTTCTTC.

V and J are TRBV6-5 and TRBJ2-1; D is perhaps TRBD1 or TRBD2 (7 bases each). The germline V gene encodes CDR1 MNHEY and CDR2 SVGAGI. CDR3 length equals 14 residues. Deletions cut 5 bases from V and 7 bases from J, with 15 bases between. The CDR3 sequence: CASSGGDSGNEQFF. CDR3 bases: TGTGCCAGCAGTGGGGGGGACAGTGGGAATGAGCAGTTCTTC.

This clonotype came up a few times. The gene calls are TRBV15 and TRBJ2-3, with 8 nucleotides matching TRBD1. The CDR3 has 13 residues. The trim removed 8 bases at V and 4 bases at J, leaving 5 bases unmatched. CDR1 and CDR2 (germline): LNHNV, YYDKDF (reference sequence). The CDR3 sequence is CATGQGQSDTQYF. The CDR3 DNA reads as TGTGCCACCGGACAGGGTCAGTCAGATACGCAGTATTTT.

V is TRBV9 and J is TRBJ2-2, with a possible D match to TRBD1 (5 bases). The germline V gene encodes CDR1 SGDLS and CDR2 YYNGEE. Trimming removed 7 bases from V and 3 bases from J, with 16 bases in between. This CDR3 has 15 amino acids. The CDR3 loop is CASGLAGSYTGELFF. CDR3 nucleotide sequence: TGTGCCAGCGGTCTCGCAGGGTCTTACACCGGGGAGCTGTTTTTT.